This TCR beta chain was obtained from a study of T cells in Graves' hyperthyroidism and ophthalmopathy. Regions amplified from RNA transcripts were the TCR beta CDR3 regions. An initial round of RT-PCR targeting the TCR CDR3 relied on the HTBI primer set. TCRdb independently ran MiXCR on the multiplex PCR reads; one entry per CDR3 protein. The data hold about 480,000 distinct CDR3 sequences, with roughly a quarter observed a single time. In regard to this clonotype: The antigen is unknown.

Ophthalmopathy patients all had a Clinical Activity Score of at least 3, a NOSPECS grade of at least 4 and disease under 3 months old. Clinicians diagnosed patients from clinical symptoms, serum thyroxine and TRAb, thyroid ultrasound and orbital computed tomography. The authors took PBMCs from roughly 9.7 ml fresh peripheral blood. Whole-study results and caveats: From stable hyperthyroidism, ophthalmopathy was separated by a 13 V-J model.

This CDR3 contains 15 residues. V lost 5 bases to trimming and J lost 5 bases; unmatched junction nucleotides: 9. The chain carries TRBV12-3 or TRBV12-4 and TRBJ1-5; 7 bases are a match to TRBD1. The sample was blood. The source of this sequence is a woman aged 25 to 39 with Graves' ophthalmopathy. CDR3 protein: CASSPTGTEYQPQHF. In nucleotides, the CDR3 is TGTGCCAGCAGTCCTACCGGGACAGAGTATCAGCCCCAGCATTTT.